This T cell receptor beta chain was found in a study of prognosis after radiotherapy for stage I lung cancer. TCR beta CDR3 amplification from genomic DNA was performed by two-round multiplex PCR. Primers targeting each individual TRBV and TRBJ gene were applied in first-round PCR. One entry per CDR3 protein, called by TCRdb with MiXCR from the multiplex PCR reads. The sample records about 22,000 distinct CDR3 sequences, around 39% being singletons. The CDR3 covers 18 residues. Germline CDR1 and CDR2: MNHEY and SVGEGT. Comment on this clonotype: At one boundary the junction diverges from the germline segment, which might be a read error.

This material consisted of PBMCs, taken before or after stereotactic body radiation therapy (not recorded which). The chain couples TRBV6-2 or TRBV6-3 to TRBJ1-2, with 8 bases lining up with TRBD1. The clonotype originates from a donor at least 50 years old with non-small cell lung cancer. CDR3 sequence (DNA): TGTGTCAGCAGTCCATCCAGAAGAATACAGGGGGATTGGTTTGGCTACACCTTC. This codes for CVSSPSRRIQGDWFGYTF.